These T cell receptor beta chains were read from a single sample in a study of blood T cell repertoires in COVID-19. The repertoire was sequenced with immunoSEQ multiplex PCR; TCRdb's copy has only in-frame clones and lacks some. The sample includes about 150,000 clones, 70% to 90% of them seen just once. Sequenced sample: peripheral blood. All receptors come from a man aged 55 to 70 with COVID-19, enrolled during active disease. Each CDR3 is given with its conserved first and last residue. Each record gives: J gene, CDR3 length, V gene, clone size, D gene, CDR3 DNA, CDR3 protein. A D gene is named only where the DNA matches it firmly. Some rows have no size entry. The others give once, few or many, or a class for an expanded clone.

TRBJ1-1,13,TRBV29-1,once,-,TGCAGCGTCGGTAGGGGTGTCGGCACTGAAGCTTTCTTT,CSVGRGVGTEAFF
TRBJ1-1,14,TRBV11-3,-,-,TGTGCCAGCAGCGAAGGAGCGAGGACTATTGAAGCTTTCTTT,CASSEGARTIEAFF
TRBJ1-2,15,TRBV27,-,TRBD1,TGTGCCAGCAGTTCACCGGGACAGGGGAACTATGGCTACACCTTC,CASSSPGQGNYGYTF
TRBJ1-5,15,TRBV6-1,-,TRBD1,TGTGCCAGCAGTGAAGAGACAGGGGGCAATCAGCCCCAGCATTTT,CASSEETGGNQPQHF
TRBJ2-5,14,TRBV5-4,few,TRBD1,TGTGCCATGAACCGGGACAGGGACCAAGAGACCCAGTACTTC,CAMNRDRDQETQYF
TRBJ2-3,19,TRBV4-3,-,TRBD2,TGCGCCAGCAGCCAAGATAGTCGACGGGGGGGCATTCGGACAGATACGCAGTATTTT,CASSQDSRRGGIRTDTQYF
TRBJ1-5,14,TRBV5-4,once,-,TGTGCCAGCAGCTTGGGTGGAGGGGCCCAGCCCCAGCATTTT,CASSLGGGAQPQHF
TRBJ2-2,16,TRBV5-6,-,TRBD2,TGTGCCAGCAGCCCGATGACTAGCGGGTTCACCGGGGAGCTGTTTTTT,CASSPMTSGFTGELFF
TRBJ2-3,13,TRBV12-3/TRBV12-4,-,-,TGTGCCAGCAGTACAGGGACCACAGATACGCAGTATTTT,CASSTGTTDTQYF
TRBJ2-1,13,TRBV28,-,TRBD2,TGTGCCAGCACGAACCCGGGGGGGGTAATGCGGTTCTTC,CASTNPGGVMRFF
TRBJ1-6,16,TRBV28,-,-,TGTGCCAGCAGTTTAGGTCCGGTTTCCACCAATTCACCCCTCCACTTT,CASSLGPVSTNSPLHF
TRBJ2-6,16,TRBV7-3,-,-,TGTGCCAGCAGCTCCGTTACAGGTTCTGGGGCCAACGTCCTGACTTTC,CASSSVTGSGANVLTF
TRBJ1-1,11,TRBV19,-,-,TGTGCCAGTAGTTTCCAATCTGAAGCTTTCTTT,CASSFQSEAFF
TRBJ1-3,17,TRBV9,-,-,TGTGCCAGCAGCGTAGCCCCACAGGACGTATCTGGAAACACCATATATTTT,CASSVAPQDVSGNTIYF
TRBJ1-3,17,TRBV7-9,-,-,TGTGCCAGCAGCTTCACTCTGGACATCTTACCAGGAAACACCATATATTTT,CASSFTLDILPGNTIYF
TRBJ2-2,16,TRBV9,-,TRBD2,TGTGCCAGCAGCGTAGCTCCCCTAGCGGGCACCGGGGAGCTGTTTTTT,CASSVAPLAGTGELFF
TRBJ2-1,14,TRBV24-1,-,-,TGTGCCACCAGTGACTTAACCCTCGGCAATGAGCAGTTCTTC,CATSDLTLGNEQFF
TRBJ2-6,15,TRBV6-6,-,-,TGTGCCAGCAGTTACCTCTCAGGAGGGGCCAACGTCCTGACTTTC,CASSYLSGGANVLTF
TRBJ2-2,12,TRBV14,-,-,TGTGCCAGCAGGCAGTACACCGGGGAGCTGTTTTTT,CASRQYTGELFF
TRBJ1-1,12,TRBV15,-,-,TGTGCCACCAGCAACCTATACGCTGAAGCTTTCTTT,CATSNLYAEAFF
TRBJ1-2,17,TRBV14,-,TRBD1,TGTGCCAGCAGCCAAGGATGGGGACAGACGGAACCCTATGGCTACACCTTC,CASSQGWGQTEPYGYTF
TRBJ1-5,14,TRBV2,-,TRBD1,TGTGCCACAAGTACACAGGGGAGCAATCAGCCCCAGCATTTT,CATSTQGSNQPQHF
TRBJ1-5,14,TRBV6-5,-,-,TGTGCCAGCAGTCTAAAGTATAGCAATCAGCCCCAGCATTTT,CASSLKYSNQPQHF
TRBJ2-4,14,TRBV7-2,-,-,TGTGCCAGCTCGGACGGGACACGGAGAAACATTCAGTACTTC,CASSDGTRRNIQYF
TRBJ1-2,16,TRBV24-1,-,TRBD1,TGTGCCACCAGTGATGGACAGGGGGCTGGTAACTATGGCTACACCTTC,CATSDGQGAGNYGYTF
TRBJ2-2,17,TRBV5-1,once,-,TGCGCCAGCAGCTTGGCCGTGGGCTTGGGGGCAGGCGGGGAGCTGTTTTTT,CASSLAVGLGAGGELFF
TRBJ2-5,13,TRBV18,-,TRBD1,TGTGCCAGCACGCTGGGACAGCAAGAGACCCAGTACTTC,CASTLGQQETQYF
TRBJ1-2,15,TRBV12-5,few,-,TGTGCTAGTGGTTGGTCCGGGACACCAAACTATGGCTACACCTTC,CASGWSGTPNYGYTF
TRBJ1-3,14,TRBV30,few,TRBD1,TGTGCCTGCTCCGGGACAGACTCTGGAAACACCATATATTTT,CACSGTDSGNTIYF
TRBJ2-1,14,TRBV19,once,TRBD2,TGTGCCAGCAAAAGCGGGAGCTCCTACAATGAGCAGTTCTTC,CASKSGSSYNEQFF
TRBJ1-2,15,TRBV13,-,-,TGTGCCAGCAGCTCCCAGGGTAAGGTAAACTATGGCTACACCTTC,CASSSQGKVNYGYTF
TRBJ1-2,14,TRBV7-9,once,TRBD1,TGTGCCAGCAGCCCGGCAGGGGGCTGGTCTGGCTACACCTTC,CASSPAGGWSGYTF
TRBJ2-7,14,TRBV19,-,TRBD1,TGTGCCAGTAGTACGAAGACAGGGTACTACGAGCAGTACTTC,CASSTKTGYYEQYF
TRBJ2-3,15,TRBV5-1,-,-,TGCGCCAGCAGCTTGGATTATGGCCAGTCAGATACGCAGTATTTT,CASSLDYGQSDTQYF
TRBJ2-4,16,TRBV9,-,TRBD1,TGTGCCAGCAGCGATGGGACAGGGGGCGGCCAAAACATTCAGTACTTC,CASSDGTGGGQNIQYF
TRBJ2-3,17,TRBV24-1,-,TRBD2,TGTGCCACCAGTGATTTGGTAGCGGGGCGGGGCACAGATACGCAGTATTTT,CATSDLVAGRGTDTQYF
TRBJ2-7,14,TRBV6-5,-,TRBD1,TGTGCCACCCATCAGGGACAGGCGCTCTACGAGCAGTACTTC,CATHQGQALYEQYF
TRBJ2-1,13,TRBV2,-,TRBD2,TGTGCCATTAATAGCGGGAGTTTAAATGAGCAGTTCTTC,CAINSGSLNEQFF
TRBJ1-2,13,TRBV19,-,-,TGTGCCAGTGTCAAAACAAAAAACTATGGCTACACCTTC,CASVKTKNYGYTF
TRBJ2-1,18,TRBV27,-,TRBD2,TGTGCCAGCAGTTTACAAGGCAGGGGACTAGCGACATACAATGAGCAGTTCTTC,CASSLQGRGLATYNEQFF
TRBJ1-1,12,TRBV7-9,-,-,TGTGCCAGCAGCCCCTTGGGGAGGGAAGCTTTCTTT,CASSPLGREAFF
TRBJ2-5,13,TRBV19,few,TRBD2,TGTGCCAGTAGTGGGACTAGCGGGAGGACCCAGTACTTC,CASSGTSGRTQYF
TRBJ1-2,13,TRBV24-1,-,TRBD1,TGTGCCACCAGTGAGCCGACAGGGGTCGGCTACACCTTC,CATSEPTGVGYTF
TRBJ2-1,17,TRBV24-1,-,TRBD2,TGTGCCACCAGTGATTTGCACAGCGGGAGCTCCTACAATGAGCAGTTCTTC,CATSDLHSGSSYNEQFF
TRBJ2-1,13,TRBV7-2,-,-,TGTGCCAGCAGCCTTAACTCCTACAATGAGCAGTTCTTC,CASSLNSYNEQFF
TRBJ1-1,13,TRBV6-1,-,-,TGTGCCAGCAGTGAAGGTCGGAACACTGAAGCTTTCTTT,CASSEGRNTEAFF
TRBJ2-1,12,TRBV12-3/TRBV12-4,-,-,TGTGCCAGCAGTTTAGCGGAGGATGAGCAGTTCTTC,CASSLAEDEQFF
TRBJ2-5,13,TRBV27,once,-,TGTGCCAGCAGTTTAGCAGGGGTAGAGACCCAGTACTTC,CASSLAGVETQYF